This T cell receptor (beta chain) was documented in a study of metastatic and nonmetastatic thyroid tumors. About the research overall: Repertoires from malignant and benign thyroid patients were compared across blood and tumor or nodule tissue.

Authors' data handling: Construction of a distant-metastasis classifier for papillary thyroid cancer relied on CDR3 differences across clinicopathological groups. TCRdb re-called clones via MiXCR from the PCR reads. The V and J calls were determined by TCRdb, not by the authors. The repertoire holds 91,000 or so clones, with approximately 11% as singletons. Whole-study findings and limits: For both blood and tumor, malignant thyroid tumors reportedly showed significantly higher TCR beta diversity than benign nodules did.

This clone has ten or more counts. What it recognizes is unknown. The CDR3 totals 15 residues. The V and J ends lost 3 bases and 6 bases, in that order; junction bases with no gene match: 9. Looked up from germline, CDR1 is SGDLS and CDR2 is YYNGEE. Each patient came to thyroid surgery without any prior treatment (of any kind). This clonotype was sampled from a female donor with papillary thyroid cancer or a benign thyroid nodule (not recorded which). Some clones in this sample may be carry-over from other donors' samples. The chain has TRBV9 and TRBJ1-2; 9 nucleotides agree with TRBD1. Sequenced: blood. CDR3 DNA: TGTGCCAGCAGCGGGGGACAGGGAGGACATGATGGCTACACCTTC. Protein product: CASSGGQGGHDGYTF.